This T cell receptor (beta chain) was found in a study of blood T cell repertoires in COVID-19. Using immunoSEQ multiplex PCR, the repertoire was profiled, and TCRdb retains in-frame clones only, with some absent. The sample consists of 170,000 or so clones, approximately 86% of them appearing once. What was sequenced was peripheral blood. The origin of this receptor is a man aged 45-60 years with active or convalescent COVID-19.

CDR3 in amino acids: CASSSSGTNDNEQFF. The CDR3 coding sequence is TGTGCCAGCAGCTCGTCGGGGACTAACGACAATGAGCAGTTCTTC. This chain joins TRBV7-9 and TRBJ2-1, with 7 bases fitting TRBD2. V shed 4 bases and J 5 bases; nucleotides not matched to a gene: 8. CDR3 length: 15 residues. CDR1 SEHNR and CDR2 FQNEAQ come from the germline V gene (reference sequence).